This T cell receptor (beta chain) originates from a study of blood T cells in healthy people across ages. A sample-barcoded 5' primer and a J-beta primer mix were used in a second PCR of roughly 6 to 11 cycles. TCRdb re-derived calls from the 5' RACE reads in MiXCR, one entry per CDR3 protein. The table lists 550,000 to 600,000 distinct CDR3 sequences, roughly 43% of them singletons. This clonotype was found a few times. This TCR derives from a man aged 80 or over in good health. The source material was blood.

The CDR3 is CASSLNNEQYF. DNA of the CDR3: TGTGCCAGCAGCTTGAATAACGAGCAGTACTTC. The J gene is TRBJ2-5, the V gene TRBV7-9, with no clear D. The J call may be mistaken, given a closer DNA end match to TRBJ2-7. This CDR3 is built from 11 residues. Per the germline V gene, CDR1 is SEHNR and CDR2 is FQNEAQ (reference sequence).